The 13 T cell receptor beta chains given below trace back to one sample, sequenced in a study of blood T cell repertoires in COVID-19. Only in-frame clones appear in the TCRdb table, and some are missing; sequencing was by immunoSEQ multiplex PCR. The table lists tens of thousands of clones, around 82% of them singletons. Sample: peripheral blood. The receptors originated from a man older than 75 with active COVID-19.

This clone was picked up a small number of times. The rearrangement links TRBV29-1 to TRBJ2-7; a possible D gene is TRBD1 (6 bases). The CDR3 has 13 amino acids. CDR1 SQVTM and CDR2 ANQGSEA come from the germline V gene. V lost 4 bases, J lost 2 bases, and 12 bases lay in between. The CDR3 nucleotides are TGCAGCGTTGCTTGGGGACATACCTACGAGCAGTACTTC. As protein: CSVAWGHTYEQYF.

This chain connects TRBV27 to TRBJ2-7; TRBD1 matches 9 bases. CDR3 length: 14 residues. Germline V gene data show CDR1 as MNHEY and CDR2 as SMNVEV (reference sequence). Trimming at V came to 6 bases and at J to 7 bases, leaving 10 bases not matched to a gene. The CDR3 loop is CASRSQGQGWEQYF. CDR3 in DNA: TGTGCCAGCAGGAGCCAAGGACAGGGGTGGGAGCAGTACTTC.

In DNA, the CDR3 is TGTGCCAGCAGTTACGAGTGGGGGACAGCTAATTCACCCCTCCACTTT. Its protein product is CASSYEWGTANSPLHF. V gene TRBV6-5 combines with J gene TRBJ1-6; 7 positions match TRBD1. V was pared by 2 bases and J by 6 bases, with 7 bases of the junction left unmatched. The germline CDR1 and CDR2 sequences are MNHEY and SVGAGI. The CDR3 runs 16 residues.

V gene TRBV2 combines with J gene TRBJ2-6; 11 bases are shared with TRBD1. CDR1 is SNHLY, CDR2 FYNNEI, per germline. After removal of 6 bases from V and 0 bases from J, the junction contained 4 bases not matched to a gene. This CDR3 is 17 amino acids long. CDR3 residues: CASRSGTGGSGANVLTF. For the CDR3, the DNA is TGTGCCAGCAGGTCCGGGACAGGGGGCTCTGGGGCCAACGTCCTGACTTTC.

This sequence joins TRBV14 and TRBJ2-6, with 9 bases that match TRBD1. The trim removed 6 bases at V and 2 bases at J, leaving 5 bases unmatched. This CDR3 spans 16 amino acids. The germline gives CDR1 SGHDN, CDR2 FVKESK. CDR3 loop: CASSTTGGTGANVLTF. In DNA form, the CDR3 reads TGTGCCAGCAGTACCACAGGGGGCACTGGGGCCAACGTCCTGACTTTC.

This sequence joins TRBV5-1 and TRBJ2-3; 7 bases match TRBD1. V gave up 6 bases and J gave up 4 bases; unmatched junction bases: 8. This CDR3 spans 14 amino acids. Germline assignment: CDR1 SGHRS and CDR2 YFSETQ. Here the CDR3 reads CASTLQGRSDTQYF. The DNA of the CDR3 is TGCGCCAGCACTTTACAGGGGAGATCAGATACGCAGTATTTT. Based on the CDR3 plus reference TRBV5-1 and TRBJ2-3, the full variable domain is KAGVTQTPRYLIKTRGQQVTLSCSPISGHRSVSWYQQTPGQGLQFLFEYFSETQRNKGNFPGRFSGRQFSNSRSEMNVSTLELGDSALYLCASTLQGRSDTQYFGPGTRLTVL.

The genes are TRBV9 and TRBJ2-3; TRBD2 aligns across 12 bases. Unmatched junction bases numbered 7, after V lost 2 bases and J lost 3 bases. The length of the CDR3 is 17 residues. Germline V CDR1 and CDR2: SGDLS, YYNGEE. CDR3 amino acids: CASSVGLGLAGTDTQYF. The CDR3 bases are TGTGCCAGCAGCGTGGGGTTGGGACTAGCGGGTACAGATACGCAGTATTTT.

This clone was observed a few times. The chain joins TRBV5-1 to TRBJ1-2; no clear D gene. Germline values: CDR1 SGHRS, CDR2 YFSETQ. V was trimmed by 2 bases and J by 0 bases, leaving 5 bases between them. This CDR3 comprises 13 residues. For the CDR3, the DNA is TGCGCCAGCAGCTTAGCAACTAACTATGGCTACACCTTC. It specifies CASSLATNYGYTF.

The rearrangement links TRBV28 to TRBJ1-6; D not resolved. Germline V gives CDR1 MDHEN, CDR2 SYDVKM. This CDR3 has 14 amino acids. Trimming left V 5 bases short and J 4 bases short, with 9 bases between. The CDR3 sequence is CASSPTDYNSPLHF. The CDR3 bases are TGTGCCAGCAGTCCTACAGATTATAATTCACCCCTCCACTTT.

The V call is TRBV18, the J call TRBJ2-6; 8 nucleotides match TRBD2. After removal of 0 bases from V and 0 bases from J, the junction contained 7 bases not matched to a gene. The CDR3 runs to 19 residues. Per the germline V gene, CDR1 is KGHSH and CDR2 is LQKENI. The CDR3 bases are TGTGCCAGCTCACCACCGGGCGGGGGGAAGTACTCTGGGGCCAACGTCCTGACTTTC. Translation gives CASSPPGGGKYSGANVLTF.

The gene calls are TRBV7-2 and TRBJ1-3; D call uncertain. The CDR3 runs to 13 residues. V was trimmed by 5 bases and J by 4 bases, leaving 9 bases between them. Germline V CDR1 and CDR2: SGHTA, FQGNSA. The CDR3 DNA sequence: TGTGCCAGCAGCCAGGCCGTCGGAAACACCATATATTTT. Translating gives CASSQAVGNTIYF.

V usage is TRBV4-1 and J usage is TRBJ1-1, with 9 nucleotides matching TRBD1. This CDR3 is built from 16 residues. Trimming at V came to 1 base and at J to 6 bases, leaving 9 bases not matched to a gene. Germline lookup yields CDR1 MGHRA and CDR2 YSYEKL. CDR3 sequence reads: CASSQGDRARIAEAFF. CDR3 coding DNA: TGCGCCAGCAGCCAAGGGGACAGGGCCAGAATTGCTGAAGCTTTCTTT.

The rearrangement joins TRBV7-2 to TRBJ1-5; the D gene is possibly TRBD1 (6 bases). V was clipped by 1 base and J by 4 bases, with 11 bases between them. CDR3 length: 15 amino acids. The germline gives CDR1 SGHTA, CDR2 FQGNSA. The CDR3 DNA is TGTGCCAGCAGCTTAGAGGCAGGACAGAATCAGCCCCAGCATTTT. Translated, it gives CASSLEAGQNQPQHF. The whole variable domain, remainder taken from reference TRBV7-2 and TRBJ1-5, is GAGVSQSPSNKVTEKGKDVELRCDPISGHTALYWYRQSLGQGLEFLIYFQGNSAPDKSGLPSDRFSAERTGGSVSTLTIQRTQQEDSAVYLCASSLEAGQNQPQHFGDGTRLSIL.